Listed below are T cell receptor beta chains from one sample, sequenced in a study of T cells in localized non-small cell lung cancer. Generated by immunoSEQ multiplex PCR, the TCRdb table keeps only in-frame clones and is missing some. This sample has about 20,000 clones, with about 90% found just once. Specimen: PBMCs, collected before any cancer treatment. Every receptor here comes from a man aged 40-75 years with stage II squamous cell lung carcinoma. Each CDR3 is given with its conserved first and last residue. A D gene is named only where the DNA matches it firmly. Size tells how often a clone was seen (once, few, many) or the class of an expanded clone, and some rows leave it out.

len: 13; abundance: few; v_gene: TRBV2; j_gene: TRBJ1-1; d_gene: -; CDR3nt: TGTGCCAGCAGTCCGACAGTGAACACTGAAGCTTTCTTT; CDR3aa: CASSPTVNTEAFF
len: 13; abundance: -; v_gene: TRBV5-1; j_gene: TRBJ2-7; d_gene: TRBD1; CDR3nt: TGCGCCAGCAGCTCCGGGACAGGGGTTGAGCAGTACTTC; CDR3aa: CASSSGTGVEQYF
len: 18; abundance: few; v_gene: TRBV11-2; j_gene: TRBJ2-1; d_gene: TRBD2; CDR3nt: TGTGCCAGCAGCATCGGGACTAGCGGCGTTAGCTCCTACAATGAGCAGTTCTTC; CDR3aa: CASSIGTSGVSSYNEQFF
len: 13; abundance: -; v_gene: TRBV7-3; j_gene: TRBJ1-1; d_gene: -; CDR3nt: TGTGCCAGCAGCTTAGCGAGTCGGGGTAATGCTTTCTTT; CDR3aa: CASSLASRGNAFF
len: 15; abundance: few; v_gene: TRBV5-4; j_gene: TRBJ1-1; d_gene: -; CDR3nt: TGTGCCAGCAGCAGACCCACGGGGGGGCTGAGTGAAGCTTTCTTT; CDR3aa: CASSRPTGGLSEAFF
len: 14; abundance: -; v_gene: TRBV19; j_gene: TRBJ1-5; d_gene: -; CDR3nt: TGTGCCAGTAGTACCTTCCCCTCGGATCAGCCCCAGCATTTT; CDR3aa: CASSTFPSDQPQHF
len: 16; abundance: -; v_gene: TRBV10-3; j_gene: TRBJ2-7; d_gene: -; CDR3nt: TGTGCCATCAAAGCCCCACACGGACAGCATGTCTACGAGCAGTACTTC; CDR3aa: CAIKAPHGQHVYEQYF
len: 13; abundance: -; v_gene: TRBV5-6; j_gene: TRBJ2-5; d_gene: TRBD1; CDR3nt: TGTGCCAGCAGGAGGACAGGCGAAGAGACCCAGTACTTC; CDR3aa: CASRRTGEETQYF
len: 13; abundance: -; v_gene: TRBV7-3; j_gene: TRBJ2-7; d_gene: -; CDR3nt: TGTGCCAGCAGCCCCTTAGGGAGCCACGAGCAGTACTTC; CDR3aa: CASSPLGSHEQYF
len: 15; abundance: once; v_gene: TRBV9; j_gene: TRBJ1-1; d_gene: -; CDR3nt: TGTGCCAGCAGCGTAGTTGGGGGTCTTCACACTGAAGCTTTCTTT; CDR3aa: CASSVVGGLHTEAFF
len: 15; abundance: few; v_gene: TRBV7-9; j_gene: TRBJ2-1; d_gene: TRBD2; CDR3nt: TGTGCCAGCAGCTTAACACTAGCGGGGCCGCAGGAGCAGTTCTTC; CDR3aa: CASSLTLAGPQEQFF
len: 14; abundance: -; v_gene: TRBV7-3; j_gene: TRBJ2-7; d_gene: -; CDR3nt: TGTGCCAGCAGCTTAGGTCCGACGTCCTACGAGCAGTACTTC; CDR3aa: CASSLGPTSYEQYF
len: 15; abundance: -; v_gene: TRBV30; j_gene: TRBJ1-3; d_gene: -; CDR3nt: TGTGCCTGGAGTGTACGCGGGAGGACTGGAAACACCATATATTTT; CDR3aa: CAWSVRGRTGNTIYF
len: 12; abundance: -; v_gene: TRBV5-1; j_gene: TRBJ2-5; d_gene: -; CDR3nt: TGCGCCAGCAGCTTGGGGATGGAGACCCAGTACTTC; CDR3aa: CASSLGMETQYF
len: 16; abundance: -; v_gene: TRBV15; j_gene: TRBJ1-3; d_gene: -; CDR3nt: TGTGCCACCAGCAGAGGAGGGGCGGGAGGTGGAAACACCATATATTTT; CDR3aa: CATSRGGAGGGNTIYF
len: 13; abundance: -; v_gene: TRBV30; j_gene: TRBJ2-7; d_gene: TRBD1; CDR3nt: TGTGCCTGGAGTCAACAACAGGGGAACGAGCAGTACTTC; CDR3aa: CAWSQQQGNEQYF
len: 13; abundance: -; v_gene: TRBV6-5; j_gene: TRBJ1-2; d_gene: -; CDR3nt: TGTGCCAGCAAACTCGGGAGCGAGGGCGGCTACACCTTC; CDR3aa: CASKLGSEGGYTF
len: 15; abundance: few; v_gene: TRBV4-2; j_gene: TRBJ2-2; d_gene: -; CDR3nt: TGTGCCAGCAGCCAAACCCAGGAAGGCACCGGGGAGCTGTTTTTT; CDR3aa: CASSQTQEGTGELFF
len: 16; abundance: -; v_gene: TRBV18; j_gene: TRBJ1-5; d_gene: -; CDR3nt: TGTGCCAGCTCACCAAATCCAGCACAGTCTAATCAGCCCCAGCATTTT; CDR3aa: CASSPNPAQSNQPQHF
len: 15; abundance: -; v_gene: TRBV2; j_gene: TRBJ2-2; d_gene: TRBD2; CDR3nt: TGTGCCAGCATTGGACTAGCGGTGGACACCGGGGAGCTGTTTTTT; CDR3aa: CASIGLAVDTGELFF